What follows are 19 T cell receptor beta chains derived from one specimen sequenced in a study of shared clonotypes between healthy human individuals. Profiled with immunoSEQ multiplex PCR; TCRdb holds only in-frame clones, not every one. The sample holds millions of clones; roughly 96% are singletons and the top ten take under 0.15%. The specimen sequenced was naive CD4+ T cells sorted from blood. This sample's subset: CD45RA+ positively selected. These receptors were collected from a man aged 18-30 years in good health.

With respect to this clone: This sample also contains other DNA sequences that code for the same CDR3. CDR3 sequence: CASSGEYSNQPQHF. The CDR3 DNA is TGTGCCAGCAGTGGGGAGTATAGCAATCAGCCCCAGCATTTT. The chain uses TRBV2 and TRBJ1-5; the D is unclear. The ends were cut back, 4 bases at V and 0 bases at J, with 7 bases in the middle. Germline CDR1 is SNHLY and CDR2 is FYNNEI. The CDR3 consists of 14 residues.

This chain joins TRBV5-1 and TRBJ2-3; D is tentatively TRBD1 or TRBD2 (6 bases each). Between the trimmed V and J ends, which lost 6 bases and 4 bases, there was a span of 21 bases. Germline V gene sequence: CDR1 SGHRS, CDR2 YFSETQ. This CDR3 region has 16 residues. CDR3 protein: CASIPNGGTTADTQYF. The CDR3 nucleotides read TGCGCCAGCATCCCTAACGGCGGGACAACCGCAGATACGCAGTATTTT.

The genes are TRBV11-2 and TRBJ1-2; TRBD1 matches 7 bases. V trimming: 2 bases; J trimming: 4 bases; junction bases outside the gene matches: 4. CDR1 and CDR2 (germline): SGHAT, FQNNGV. The CDR3 length is 14 residues. The CDR3 sequence: CASSLSGGGYGYTF. The CDR3 coding sequence is TGTGCCAGCAGCTTATCAGGGGGAGGCTATGGCTACACCTTC.

V usage is TRBV6-5 and J usage is TRBJ1-6; 10 bases are a match to TRBD1. The CDR3 has 13 amino acids. V shed 8 bases, J shed 6 bases, and the junction held 1 base outside the gene matches. CDR1 and CDR2 (germline): MNHEY, SVGAGI. The CDR3 DNA reads as TGTGCCAGCGGGACAGGGGTTAATTCACCCCTCCACTTT. This codes for CASGTGVNSPLHF.

To note about this clone: Additional DNA sequences in this sample encode the identical CDR3. The chain employs TRBV6-5 and TRBJ1-2; perhaps TRBD1 as D (5 bases). The CDR3 spans 16 residues. Germline CDR1 is MNHEY and CDR2 is SVGAGI. Trimming took 0 bases from V and 0 from J, leaving 11 bases between them. The CDR3 loop reads CASSYSLREANYGYTF. In nucleotides, the CDR3 is TGTGCCAGCAGTTACTCGCTCAGGGAAGCTAACTATGGCTACACCTTC.

On this clone: This may arise from a read error, as a much more abundant clone is one base away. The same CDR3 is also encoded by other DNA sequences in this sample. This sequence joins TRBV30 and TRBJ1-5; no reliable D call. Trimming shortened V by 6 bases and J by 7 bases, and 16 bases separated the two germline ends. Germline V CDR1 and CDR2: GTSNPN, SVGIG (reference sequence). The CDR3 covers 13 residues. This CDR3 reads CACQGDFNQPQHF. Here the CDR3 DNA reads TGTGCCTGCCAAGGTGACTTCAACCAGCCCCAGCATTTT.

This clone was seen only once. The chain combines TRBV5-6 with TRBJ1-3; unclear D gene. The CDR3 is made up of 14 amino acids. Germline V gene data show CDR1 as SGHDT and CDR2 as YYEEEE. V shed 0 bases and J shed 4 bases, with 8 bases lying between them. CDR3 sequence (DNA): TGTGCCAGCAGCTTGGCGGTCAGCGGAAACACCATATATTTT. Protein: CASSLAVSGNTIYF.

The chain joins TRBV7-9 to TRBJ2-5; 8 bases align to TRBD1. The ends lost 4 bases at V and 5 bases at J; junction bases unmatched: 9. The germline CDR1 and CDR2 sequences are SEHNR and FQNEAQ (reference sequence). The CDR3 loop spans 15 amino acids. The CDR3 region is CASSSDLDREETQYF. The CDR3, as DNA: TGTGCCAGCAGCTCTGACCTGGACAGGGAGGAGACCCAGTACTTC.

The V and J genes are TRBV4-3 and TRBJ1-6; D perhaps matches TRBD1 (5 bases). Germline values: CDR1 LGHNA, CDR2 YSLEER. Trimming cost V 1 base and J 3 bases, with 10 bases left between them. This CDR3 comprises 16 residues. As DNA, the CDR3 is TGCGCCAGCAGCCAAGGGGGCAGGGACTATAATTCACCCCTCCACTTT. Its translation is CASSQGGRDYNSPLHF.

The CDR3 nucleotides read TGTGCCAGCAGTTCGACTAGCGGCACAGATACGCAGTATTTT. This sequence encodes CASSSTSGTDTQYF. This sequence joins TRBV6-5 and TRBJ2-3, with 8 bases that match TRBD2. Germline V CDR1 and CDR2: MNHEY, SVGAGI. V lost 4 bases to trimming and J lost 1 base; unmatched junction nucleotides: 1. The CDR3 extends over 14 amino acids.

The V and J genes are TRBV5-1 and TRBJ1-5; D unresolved. Germline V CDR1 and CDR2: SGHRS, YFSETQ. CDR3 length: 15 amino acids. V was trimmed by 2 bases and J by 3 bases, leaving 12 bases between them. DNA of the CDR3: TGCGCCAGCAGCTTCGACGGAGGTTACAATCAGCCCCAGCATTTT. Amino acid sequence: CASSFDGGYNQPQHF.

A single count supports this clone. Possible read error: a much larger clone is one base away. This sample includes further DNA sequences coding for the same CDR3. The V call is TRBV5-6, the J call TRBJ2-7, with unresolved D. In germline, CDR1 is SGHDT, CDR2 YYEEEE. CDR3 size: 13 residues. As DNA, the CDR3 is TGTGCCAGCAGCTTGGCTCGTTCCTACGAACAGTACTTC. Its protein is CASSLARSYEQYF.

This clone was found once. Other DNA sequences in the same sample also yield this CDR3. The chain uses TRBV2 and TRBJ2-7; D might be TRBD1 or TRBD2, each matching 6 bases. CDR1 and CDR2 from the germline V gene are SNHLY and FYNNEI. The CDR3 is 11 amino acids. The V end was cut by 5 bases, the J end by 6 bases, with 8 bases between. The DNA of the CDR3 is TGTGCCAGCAGTCGGGGGCCCGAGCAGTACTTC. Encoded protein: CASSRGPEQYF. Supplemented by reference TRBV2 and TRBJ2-7, the full variable domain reads EPEVTQTPSHQVTQMGQEVILRCVPISNHLYFYWYRQILGQKVEFLVSFYNNEISEKSEIFDDQFSVERPDGSNFTLKIRSTKLEDSAMYFCASSRGPEQYFGPGTRLTVT.

The rearrangement links TRBV4-3 to TRBJ2-7; no definite D call. Germline CDR1 LGHNA, CDR2 YSLEER. With 1 base removed from V and 2 bases from J, the gap between germline ends came to 9 bases. This CDR3 has 14 residues. CDR3 in DNA: TGCGCCAGCAGCCAAGCCTTGATCCCCTACGAGCAGTACTTC. Translating it yields CASSQALIPYEQYF.

The chain combines TRBV6-4 with TRBJ2-3, with 10 bases aligning to TRBD2. This CDR3 is built from 15 residues. V shed 4 bases, J shed 4 bases, and the junction held 5 bases outside the gene matches. Germline CDR1 reads MRHNA; CDR2 reads SNTAGT. CDR3 bases: TGTGCCAGCAGTGTGTCTAGCGGGAGCTCAGATACGCAGTATTTT. It encodes CASSVSSGSSDTQYF.

This clone was seen just once. The chain joins TRBV7-6 to TRBJ1-4, with 8 positions matching TRBD1. The V segment lost 5 bases and the J segment 3 bases; nucleotides outside the gene matches: 5. The CDR3 runs to 15 residues. Germline V gives CDR1 SGHVS, CDR2 FNYEAQ. The CDR3 sequence is CASSERDRSNEKLFF. CDR3 bases: TGTGCCAGCAGCGAACGGGACAGGTCTAATGAAAAACTGTTTTTT.

This clone was recorded only once. V is TRBV30 and J is TRBJ1-4; tentative D call: TRBD1 (5 bases). This CDR3 spans 14 amino acids. From germline, CDR1 is GTSNPN and CDR2 SVGIG (reference sequence). Deletions cut 7 bases from V and 6 bases from J, with 18 bases between. The CDR3 bases are TGTGCCTTCCAAAAGGGACTGGGGGATGAAAAACTGTTTTTT. This encodes CAFQKGLGDEKLFF. The full variable domain, rest sourced from reference TRBV30 and TRBJ1-4, is SQTIHQWPATLVQPVGSPLSLECTVEGTSNPNLYWYRQAAGRGLQLLFYSVGIGQISSEVPQNLSASRPQDRQFILSSKKLLLSDSGFYLCAFQKGLGDEKLFFGSGTQLSVL.

V is TRBV9 and J is TRBJ2-2; D unclear. The CDR3 consists of 15 residues. V shed 4 bases and J shed 4 bases, with 14 bases lying between them. Germline assignment: CDR1 SGDLS and CDR2 YYNGEE. CDR3 in DNA: TGTGCCAGCAGCCCACGGACCCCGGGCACCGGGGAGCTGTTTTTT. Translated, it gives CASSPRTPGTGELFF.

This clone turned up a few times. V is TRBV19 and J is TRBJ1-6; 9 bases fit TRBD1. Germline trimming cut 6 bases from V and 9 bases from J; bases unmatched to any gene: 9. The germline CDR1 and CDR2 sequences are LNHDA and SQIVND (reference sequence). The CDR3 contains 15 residues. The CDR3 DNA is TGTGCCAGTAGGACCGGGACAGGGAATAGTTCACCCCTCCACTTT. Protein sequence: CASRTGTGNSSPLHF.